The clone carrying this T cell receptor (beta chain) appeared a few times. Unique molecular identifiers tagged individual cDNA molecules. TCRdb reprocessed the 5' RACE reads with MiXCR, giving one entry per CDR3 protein. The sample yields about 81,000 distinct CDR3 sequences, around 5.6% seen once. The entry originates in a study of early T cells in non-severe SARS-CoV-2 infection. Whole-study context: It was bulk RNA from unsorted whole blood that was sequenced, and the chains were unpaired.

The receptor comes from an adult who was a healthcare worker with PCR-confirmed SARS-CoV-2 infection or an uninfected control (not recorded which). The specimen was whole blood.

The CDR3 spells CASTRGDTGELFF. In nucleotides, the CDR3 is TGTGCCAGCACCCGGGGTGATACCGGGGAGCTGTTTTTT. This chain links TRBV4-2 with TRBJ2-2, with D possibly matching TRBD2 (5 bases). The CDR3 is 13 amino acids. Germline values: CDR1 LGHNA, CDR2 YNFKEQ. The ends were cut back, 7 bases at V and 5 bases at J, with 11 bases in the middle.